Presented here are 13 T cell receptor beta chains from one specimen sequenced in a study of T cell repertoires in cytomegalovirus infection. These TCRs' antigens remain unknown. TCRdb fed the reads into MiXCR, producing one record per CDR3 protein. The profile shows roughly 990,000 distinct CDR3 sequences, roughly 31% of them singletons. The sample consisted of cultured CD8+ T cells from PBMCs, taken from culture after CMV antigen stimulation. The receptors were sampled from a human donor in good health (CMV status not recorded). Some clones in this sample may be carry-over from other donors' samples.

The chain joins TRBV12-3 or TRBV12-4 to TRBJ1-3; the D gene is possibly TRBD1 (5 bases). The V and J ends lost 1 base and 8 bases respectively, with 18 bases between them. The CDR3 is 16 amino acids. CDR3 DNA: TGTGCCAGCAGTTTAGGGGGGGTCACGGTTGCTGACACCATATATTTT. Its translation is CASSLGGVTVADTIYF.

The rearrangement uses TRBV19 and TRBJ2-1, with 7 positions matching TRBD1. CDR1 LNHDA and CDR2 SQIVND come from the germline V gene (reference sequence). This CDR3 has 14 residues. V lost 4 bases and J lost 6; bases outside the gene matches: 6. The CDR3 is CASSRETGFNEQFF. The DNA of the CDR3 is TGTGCCAGTAGTAGGGAGACAGGGTTCAATGAGCAGTTCTTC.

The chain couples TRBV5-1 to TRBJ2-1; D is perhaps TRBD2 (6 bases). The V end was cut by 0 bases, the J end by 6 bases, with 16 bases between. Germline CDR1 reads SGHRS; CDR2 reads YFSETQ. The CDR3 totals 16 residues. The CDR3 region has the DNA TGCGCCAGCAGCTTGGTTGGAACTAGCCGGGTCAATGAGCAGTTCTTC. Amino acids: CASSLVGTSRVNEQFF.

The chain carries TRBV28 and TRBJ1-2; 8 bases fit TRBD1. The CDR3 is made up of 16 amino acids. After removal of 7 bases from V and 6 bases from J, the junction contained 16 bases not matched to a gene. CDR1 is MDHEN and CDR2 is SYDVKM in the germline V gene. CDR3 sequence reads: CASISPRGRGHDGYTF. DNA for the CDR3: TGTGCCAGCATTTCACCCCGCGGCAGGGGGCATGATGGCTACACCTTC.

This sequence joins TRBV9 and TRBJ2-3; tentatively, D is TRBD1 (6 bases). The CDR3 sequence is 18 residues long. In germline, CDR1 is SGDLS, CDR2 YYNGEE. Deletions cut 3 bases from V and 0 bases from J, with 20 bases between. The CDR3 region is CASSAPKGGIGSTDTQYF. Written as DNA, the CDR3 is TGTGCCAGCAGCGCTCCTAAAGGGGGTATAGGGAGCACAGATACGCAGTATTTT.

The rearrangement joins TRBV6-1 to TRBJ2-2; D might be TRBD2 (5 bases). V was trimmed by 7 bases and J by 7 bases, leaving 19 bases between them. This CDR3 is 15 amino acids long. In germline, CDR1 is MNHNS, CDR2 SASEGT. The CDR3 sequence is CASNGPGRNGGELFF. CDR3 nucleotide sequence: TGTGCCAGCAATGGGCCGGGGAGAAACGGCGGGGAGCTGTTTTTT.

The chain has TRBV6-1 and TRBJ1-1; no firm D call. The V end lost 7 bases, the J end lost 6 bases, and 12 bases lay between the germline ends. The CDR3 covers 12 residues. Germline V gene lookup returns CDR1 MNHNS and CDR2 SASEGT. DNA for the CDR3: TGTGCCAGCACGGACGTCCCCTCTGAAGCTTTCTTT. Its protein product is CASTDVPSEAFF.

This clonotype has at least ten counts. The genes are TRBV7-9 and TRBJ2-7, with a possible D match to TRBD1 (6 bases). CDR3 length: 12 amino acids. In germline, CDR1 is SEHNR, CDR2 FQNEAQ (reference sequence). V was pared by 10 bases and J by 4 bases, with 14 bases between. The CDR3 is CATEDREYEQYF. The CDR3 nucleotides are TGTGCCACCGAGGACAGAGAATACGAGCAGTACTTC.

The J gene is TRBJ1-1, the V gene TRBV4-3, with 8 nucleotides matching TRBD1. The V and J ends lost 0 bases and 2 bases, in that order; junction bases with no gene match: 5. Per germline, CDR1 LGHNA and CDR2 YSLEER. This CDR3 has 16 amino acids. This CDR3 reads CASSQDSRGRNTEAFF. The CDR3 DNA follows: TGCGCCAGCAGCCAAGATAGCAGGGGGCGAAACACTGAAGCTTTCTTT.

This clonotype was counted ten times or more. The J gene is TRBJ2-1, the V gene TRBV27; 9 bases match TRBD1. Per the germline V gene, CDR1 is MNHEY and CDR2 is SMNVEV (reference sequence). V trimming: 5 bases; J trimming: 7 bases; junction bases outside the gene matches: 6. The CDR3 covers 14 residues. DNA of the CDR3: TGTGCCAGCAGTCCCCACAGGGGGCTAAATGAGCAGTTCTTC. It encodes CASSPHRGLNEQFF.

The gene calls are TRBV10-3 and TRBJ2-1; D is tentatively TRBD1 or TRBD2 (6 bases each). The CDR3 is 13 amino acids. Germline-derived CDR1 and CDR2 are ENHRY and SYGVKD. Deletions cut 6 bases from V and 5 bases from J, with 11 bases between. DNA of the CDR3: TGTGCCATCAGGCGGGACATGGACAATGAGCAGTTCTTC. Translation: CAIRRDMDNEQFF.

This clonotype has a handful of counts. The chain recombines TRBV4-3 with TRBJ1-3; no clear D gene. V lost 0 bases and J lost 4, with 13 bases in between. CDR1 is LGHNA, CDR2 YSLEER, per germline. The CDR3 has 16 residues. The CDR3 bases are TGCGCCAGCAGCCAAGATTCAAGCAGATTCGGAAACACCATATATTTT. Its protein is CASSQDSSRFGNTIYF.

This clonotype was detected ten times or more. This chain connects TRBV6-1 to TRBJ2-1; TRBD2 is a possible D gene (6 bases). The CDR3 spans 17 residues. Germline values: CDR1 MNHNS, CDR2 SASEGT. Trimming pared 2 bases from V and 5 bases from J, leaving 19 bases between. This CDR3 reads CASSEYTPGLMDNEQFF. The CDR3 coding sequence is TGTGCCAGCAGTGAATACACCCCGGGACTCATGGACAATGAGCAGTTCTTC.